This T cell receptor beta chain comes out of a study of shared clonotypes between healthy human individuals. Some clones are missing from TCRdb's copy, which holds only in-frame ones; the method was immunoSEQ multiplex PCR. There are about 2 million clones in the sample; just under 95% occur only once, and more than 0.95% lies in the top ten. Naive CD8 cells, CD45RO-negative and positively selected for CCR7, excluded terminally differentiated effector memory CD45RA+ cells. Healthy adults negative for HIV, lacking recent acute infections or vaccinations, served as donors. This TCR was recovered from a man between 18 and 29 years old in good health. Material: naive CD8+ T cells sorted from blood.

The CDR3 coding sequence is TGTGCCACCAGCAGAGCTTCAGACACTAACTATGGCTACACCTTC. It specifies CATSRASDTNYGYTF. The chain combines TRBV15 with TRBJ1-2; D is ambiguous. The V end lost 1 base, the J end lost 0 bases, and 9 bases lay between the germline ends. The CDR3 runs to 15 residues. In germline, CDR1 is LNHNV, CDR2 YYDKDF (reference sequence).